The 12 T cell receptor beta chains presented below share a single source sample, sequenced in a study of CD8 T cells in Susac syndrome. RNA totalling about 0.5 to 1 ug underwent reverse transcription with random hexamers. Each CDR3 protein is one row after TCRdb ran MiXCR on the immunoSEQ multiplex PCR reads. Here the sample spans approximately 200,000 distinct CDR3 sequences, roughly 95% being singletons. The specimen sequenced was CD4+ T cells from PBMCs. The receptors come from a human donor with multiple sclerosis.

J is TRBJ2-7 and V is TRBV20-1; D uncertain. There are 15 residues in the CDR3. Trimming stripped 1 base from V and 0 bases from J, with 13 bases between. Germline loops: CDR1 DFQATT, CDR2 SNEGSKA (reference sequence). Here the CDR3 reads CSARGAGGSSYEQYF. CDR3 in DNA: TGCAGTGCTAGAGGAGCTGGCGGTAGCTCCTACGAGCAGTACTTC.

The chain joins TRBV27 to TRBJ2-6; D gene ambiguous. CDR3 length equals 15 residues. With 2 bases removed from V and 0 bases from J, the gap between germline ends came to 5 bases. Germline V gene lookup returns CDR1 MNHEY and CDR2 SMNVEV (reference sequence). CDR3 DNA: TGTGCCAGCAGTTTAGGAACCTCTGGGGCCAACGTCCTGACTTTC. It specifies CASSLGTSGANVLTF.

The chain uses TRBV13 and TRBJ1-1; maybe TRBD1 (5 bases). Germline CDR1 PRHDT, CDR2 FYEKMQ (reference sequence). The germline V and J ends were trimmed by 1 base and 4 bases, with 7 bases remaining between them. This CDR3 is 13 amino acids long. The CDR3 spells CASSLVRGTEAFF. CDR3 bases: TGTGCCAGCAGCTTAGTAAGGGGCACTGAAGCTTTCTTT.

This rearrangement joins TRBV30 to TRBJ1-1; the D is unclear. The CDR3 consists of 13 residues. From germline, CDR1 is GTSNPN and CDR2 SVGIG (reference sequence). Trimming stripped 3 bases from V and 5 bases from J, with 13 bases between. CDR3 in DNA: TGTGCCTGGAGGGCCTACGGAGGGACTGAAGCTTTCTTT. Translated: CAWRAYGGTEAFF.

This clonotype was seen a single time. The chain uses TRBV20-1 and TRBJ2-7, with D possibly matching TRBD1 (6 bases). The germline V gene has CDR1 DFQATT and CDR2 SNEGSKA (reference sequence). V lost 0 bases and J lost 4, with 19 bases in between. This CDR3 spans 16 amino acids. CDR3: CSARDVLDGGNYEQYF. CDR3 bases: TGCAGTGCTAGAGATGTGTTGGATGGGGGCAATTACGAGCAGTACTTC.

V is TRBV2 and J is TRBJ1-5; D gene ambiguous. Germline lookup yields CDR1 SNHLY and CDR2 FYNNEI. The CDR3 sequence is 13 residues long. Trimming cost V 6 bases and J 3 bases, with 9 bases left between them. The CDR3 sequence is CASSGRYNQPQHF. The DNA of the CDR3 is TGTGCCAGCAGCGGACGGTACAATCAGCCCCAGCATTTT.

The V call is TRBV5-4, the J call TRBJ2-3; 7 nucleotides agree with TRBD2. V dropped 4 bases and J dropped 8; count of bases not matched to a gene: 13. The CDR3 is 15 residues long. Germline assignment: CDR1 SGHNT and CDR2 YYREEE (reference sequence). The CDR3 DNA sequence: TGTGCCAGCAGCCGCGGACTAGGCGGGGTGTCTACGCAGTATTTT. Its translation: CASSRGLGGVSTQYF.

This chain uses TRBV7-8 with TRBJ2-1; 8 nucleotides line up with TRBD2. V was clipped by 5 bases and J by 9 bases; unmatched bases: 12. Germline V gives CDR1 SGHVS, CDR2 FQNEAQ. The CDR3 extends over 15 amino acids. This CDR3 is CASSPQGIAGREQFF. In nucleotides, the CDR3 is TGTGCCAGCAGCCCCCAGGGGATAGCGGGACGTGAGCAGTTCTTC.

The table lists this clonotype with a count of one. The CDR3 sequence: CASIPGGYNQPQHF. The CDR3 DNA reads as TGTGCCAGCATCCCTGGGGGGTACAATCAGCCCCAGCATTTT. V usage is TRBV12-3 or TRBV12-4 and J usage is TRBJ1-5, with a tentative D call TRBD1 (5 bases). V shed 7 bases and J shed 3 bases, with 13 bases lying between them. The CDR3 sequence is 14 residues long.

This rearrangement joins TRBV2 to TRBJ1-6; D gene unclear. With 6 bases removed from V and 8 bases from J, the gap between germline ends came to 11 bases. Germline V CDR1 and CDR2: SNHLY, FYNNEI. The CDR3 consists of 13 residues. As DNA, the CDR3 is TGTGCCAGCAGAATCCATACCGATTCACCCCTCCACTTT. Amino acid sequence: CASRIHTDSPLHF.

This sequence joins TRBV20-1 and TRBJ2-7; the match to TRBD2 covers 14 bases. The junction had 12 bases not matched to a gene; V was cut back by 3 bases and J by 2 bases. CDR3 length equals 18 residues. Germline V lookup: CDR1 DFQATT, CDR2 SNEGSKA (reference sequence). The CDR3 reads CSARDPGTSGGRTYEQYF. The CDR3 DNA is TGCAGTGCTAGGGACCCCGGGACTAGCGGGGGACGAACCTACGAGCAGTACTTC.

The CDR3 spells CATSGGGSSTDTQYF. DNA for the CDR3: TGTGCCACCAGCGGGGGGGGTTCAAGCACAGATACGCAGTATTTT. The genes are TRBV24-1 and TRBJ2-3; 8 positions match TRBD2. The V gene's germline CDR1 is KGHDR and CDR2 SFDVKD. Germline trimming cut 7 bases from V and 0 bases from J; bases unmatched to any gene: 5. The CDR3 loop spans 15 amino acids.